One T cell receptor (beta chain) is described in this entry. Its antigen is still unknown. There are no base qualities to consult, and no much larger clone falls within one base. CD8 naive samples were obtained by positive selection for CCR7 among CD45RO-negative cells, yielding a CD45RA+CCR7+ population from which TemRA cells were excluded. Healthy HIV-negative adults with no recently reported acute infections or vaccinations were included as donors. Only Caucasian adults living in Nashville, Tennessee, USA were represented among the donors. Blood was obtained by leukapheresis, after which PBMCs were separated by Ficoll-Histopaque density gradient centrifugation and cryopreserved in liquid nitrogen vapor phase. Analytical flow cytometry was used to check the purity and quantity of each magnetically sorted T cell population. Genomic DNA was isolated from each sorted fraction and quantified by UV absorbance on a Nanodrop 2000c.

Using the deep immunoSEQ assay, multiplex PCR amplified TCR CDR3 regions from genomic DNA. Genomic DNA extracted from each cell subset was distributed evenly over all wells of several immunoSEQ 96-well plates, and each plate served as one replicate. Each replicate PCR for sorted subsets received about 220 ng genomic DNA, equal to roughly 29,000 T cell genomes. Purified libraries were measured with a Qubit 3.0 fluorometer, size-checked on a Bioanalyzer 2100, and measured again with the KAPA Library Quantification kit. Every immunoSEQ 96-well plate was sequenced on a dedicated single-read 150-cycle Illumina NextSeq 550 flow cell. In the original analysis: Because the immunoSEQ output included only junctional sequences and no quality scores, the filtering could not be the same as the filtering used for full-length reads. Sequences were annotated with PyIR, a Python wrapper for IgBLAST v1.9, and V/J genes and CDR3 were assigned using IMGT germline references. Reads were removed for weak V/J assignments (E-value above 1e-6), missing CDR3, stop codons, out-of-frame junctions, or ambiguous translated residues. V3J clonotypes were defined by identical inferred V gene, J gene, and CDR3 amino acid sequence. The percentage overlap between two repertoires was calculated by dividing the number of shared unique clonotypes by the size of the smaller repertoire. Richness of each repertoire was evaluated using RTK rarefaction, the Chao1 estimator, and Recon v2.1 estimates of unobserved clonotypes. Generation probabilities were computed with OLGA for all TCRbeta clonotypes obtained by the gDNA method from several donors. TCRdb mirrors the immuneACCESS table, restricted to in-frame sequences. Some clones are absent from its copies; in checked studies, under half trace to an unresolved V gene, and the reason for the others is unknown. D and trimming come from the DNA, and the V and J calls and clone size come from that table. Within this sample are approximately 600,000 clones, with approximately 96% of them counted one time only. The ten largest clones add up to 0.11% of the sample.

This specimen comes from a study of shared clonotypes between healthy human individuals (dated by TCRdb to about 2020). Study-level background: A couple of women and three men aged 18 to 49 years were included in the cohort. To estimate repertoire size and how much clonotype sharing occurs between individuals, the study deeply sequenced the blood TCR repertoires of roughly 5 healthy adults. Between about 0.94 and 8.9 billion PBMCs per donor were obtained by leukapheresis. Different laboratories and diverse techniques were used to prepare libraries and sequence TCR repertoires, to increase sequencing depth and limit assay-specific biases. Per donor, three plates each were used for CD4 naive and CD4 memory, two for CD8 naive, and one for CD8 memory.

CDR1 and CDR2 were assigned from the germline V gene (reference sequence) as LNHDA and SQIVND. Cut back by 7 bases and 6 bases, the V and J ends lie 13 bases apart. The CDR3 sequence holds 13 residues, the cysteine and phenylalanine included. The entry retains the CDR3 DNA only, 39 bases that are in frame from base 1. The study at large found these results: When a few donors were compared, the shared fraction of clonotypes was around 5.1% for naive CD4, around 3.5% for naive CD8, 2% to 2.5% for memory CD4, and less than 0.45% for memory CD8. Larger estimated clonotype richness was generally found for naive subsets than for memory subsets. Because the study included a small number of donors, the genetic and exposure-history diversity represented was limited. Compared with non-shared clonotypes, the clonotypes found in all four sorted-subset donors had higher generation probabilities. Sampling was restricted to blood, and TCR repertoires in tissue are likely to differ from TCR repertoires in blood. Pairwise subsampling indicated that sequencing depth was expected to affect the degree of clonotype sharing among donors. Even with the large sequencing depth, rarefaction of the sorted-subset datasets indicated that sequencing was incomplete.

Here the chain combines TRBV19 and TRBJ1-5; 5 matching bases give a weak D call of TRBD1. The receptor comes from a woman between 25 and 40 years old in good health. Sequencing was carried out using naive CD8+ T cells sorted from blood. The sample's cell subset or site label, in plain terms: CD45RA+CCR7+. The CDR3 protein sequence reads: CASKGRGLQPQHF. The bases are TGTGCCAGTAAAGGGAGGGGCCTTCAGCCCCAGCATTTT.